The T cell receptor (beta chain) described here comes from a study of blood T cell repertoires in COVID-19. Study as a whole: From T cells, B-cell-depleted T cells, or PBMCs came the material, which was cDNA or gDNA.

The protocol was immunoSEQ multiplex PCR, while the TCRdb copy is restricted to in-frame clones and leaves out a portion. Among roughly 80,000 clones listed, 80% to 85% were seen once. The CDR3 extends over 15 amino acids. Germline values: CDR1 LNHDA, CDR2 SQIVND (reference sequence). V was cut by 4 bases and J by 1 base, with 10 bases left in between. Sample: peripheral blood. This clonotype was sampled from a man older than 75 with acute or convalescent COVID-19. The genes are TRBV19 and TRBJ1-4; weak D call: TRBD1 (5 bases). The CDR3 coding sequence is TGTGCCAGTAGTACCCGCGGGGGAACTAATGAAAAACTGTTTTTT. The encoded protein is CASSTRGGTNEKLFF.